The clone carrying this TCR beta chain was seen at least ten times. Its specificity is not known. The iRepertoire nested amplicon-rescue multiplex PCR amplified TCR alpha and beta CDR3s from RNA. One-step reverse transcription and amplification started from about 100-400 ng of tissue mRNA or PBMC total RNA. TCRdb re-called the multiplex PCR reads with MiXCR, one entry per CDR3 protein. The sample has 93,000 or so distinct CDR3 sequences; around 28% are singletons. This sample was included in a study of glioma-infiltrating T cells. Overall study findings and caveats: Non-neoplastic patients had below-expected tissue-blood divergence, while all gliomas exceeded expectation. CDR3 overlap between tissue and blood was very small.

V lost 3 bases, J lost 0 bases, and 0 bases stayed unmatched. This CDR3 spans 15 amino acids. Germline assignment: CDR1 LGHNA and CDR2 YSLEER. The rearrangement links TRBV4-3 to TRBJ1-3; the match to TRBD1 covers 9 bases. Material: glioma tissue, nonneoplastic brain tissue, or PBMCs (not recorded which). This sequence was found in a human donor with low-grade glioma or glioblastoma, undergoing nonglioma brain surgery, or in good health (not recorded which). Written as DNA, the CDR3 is TGCGCCAGCAGCCAGGACAGGGGCTCTGGAAACACCATATATTTT. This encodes CASSQDRGSGNTIYF.